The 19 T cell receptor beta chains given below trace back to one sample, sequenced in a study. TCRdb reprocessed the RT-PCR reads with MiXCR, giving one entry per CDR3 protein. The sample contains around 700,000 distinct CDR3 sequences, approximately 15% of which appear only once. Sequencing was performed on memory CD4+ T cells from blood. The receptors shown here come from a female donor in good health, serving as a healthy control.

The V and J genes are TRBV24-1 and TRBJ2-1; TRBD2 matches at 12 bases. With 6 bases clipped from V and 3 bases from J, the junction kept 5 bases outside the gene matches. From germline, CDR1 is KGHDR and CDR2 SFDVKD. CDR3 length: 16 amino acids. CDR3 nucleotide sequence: TGTGCCACCAGTTTAGGACTAGCGGGACACTACAATGAGCAGTTCTTC. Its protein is CATSLGLAGHYNEQFF.

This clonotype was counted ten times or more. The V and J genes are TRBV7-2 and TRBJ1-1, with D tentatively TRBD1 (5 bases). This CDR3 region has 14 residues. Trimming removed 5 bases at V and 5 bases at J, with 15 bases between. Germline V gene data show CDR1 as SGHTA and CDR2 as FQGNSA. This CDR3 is CASSLGMGPTEAFF. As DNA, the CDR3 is TGTGCCAGCAGCCTGGGGATGGGGCCGACTGAAGCTTTCTTT.

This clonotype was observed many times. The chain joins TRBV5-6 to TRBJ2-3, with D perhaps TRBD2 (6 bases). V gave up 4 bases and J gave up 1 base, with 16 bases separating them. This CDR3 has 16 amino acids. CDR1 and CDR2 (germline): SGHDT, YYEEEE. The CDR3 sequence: CASSPGGAVGTDTQYF. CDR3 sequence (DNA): TGTGCCAGCAGCCCGGGCGGGGCCGTGGGCACAGATACGCAGTATTTT.

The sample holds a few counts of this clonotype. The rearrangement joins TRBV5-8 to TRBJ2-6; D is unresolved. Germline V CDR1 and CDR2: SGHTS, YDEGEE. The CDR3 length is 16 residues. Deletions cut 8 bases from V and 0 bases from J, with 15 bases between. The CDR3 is CASKGIGYSGANVLTF. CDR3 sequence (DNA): TGTGCCAGTAAAGGGATCGGGTACTCTGGGGCCAACGTCCTGACTTTC.

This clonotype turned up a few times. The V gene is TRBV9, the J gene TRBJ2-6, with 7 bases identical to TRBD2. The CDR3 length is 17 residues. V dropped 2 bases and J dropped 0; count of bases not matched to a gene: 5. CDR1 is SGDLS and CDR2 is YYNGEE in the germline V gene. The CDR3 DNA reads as TGTGCCAGCAGCGTGGGGGGGGGAACCTCTGGGGCCAACGTCCTGACTTTC. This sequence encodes CASSVGGGTSGANVLTF.

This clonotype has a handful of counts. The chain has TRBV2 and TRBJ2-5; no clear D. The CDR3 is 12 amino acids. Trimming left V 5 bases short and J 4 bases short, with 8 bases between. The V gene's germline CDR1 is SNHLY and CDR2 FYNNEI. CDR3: CASSISPETQYF. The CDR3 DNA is TGTGCCAGCAGTATTAGCCCAGAGACCCAGTACTTC.

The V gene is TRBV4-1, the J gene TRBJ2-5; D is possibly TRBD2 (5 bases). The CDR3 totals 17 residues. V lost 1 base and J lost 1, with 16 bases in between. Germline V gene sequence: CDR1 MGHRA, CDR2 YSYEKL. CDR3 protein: CASSQGRMGVTQETQYF. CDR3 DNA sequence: TGCGCCAGCAGCCAAGGACGGATGGGAGTCACCCAAGAGACCCAGTACTTC.

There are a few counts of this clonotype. CDR3: CSASRGDTQYF. CDR3 nucleotides: TGCAGTGCCTCAAGGGGAGATACGCAGTATTTT. V is TRBV20-1 and J is TRBJ2-3; D may be TRBD1 (5 bases). This CDR3 has 11 residues. Looked up from germline, CDR1 is DFQATT and CDR2 is SNEGSKA (reference sequence). V gave up 6 bases and J gave up 5 bases, with 9 bases separating them.

CDR3 in DNA: TGCGCCAGCAGCTTCGGCAGTCCCACAGATACGCAGTATTTT. Encoded protein: CASSFGSPTDTQYF. V is TRBV5-1 and J is TRBJ2-3; D is uncertain. Germline V gene data show CDR1 as SGHRS and CDR2 as YFSETQ. This CDR3 comprises 14 residues. Between the trimmed V and J ends, which lost 2 bases and 2 bases, there was a span of 9 bases. Looking up the rest from reference TRBV5-1 and TRBJ2-3 gives the full variable domain: KAGVTQTPRYLIKTRGQQVTLSCSPISGHRSVSWYQQTPGQGLQFLFEYFSETQRNKGNFPGRFSGRQFSNSRSEMNVSTLELGDSALYLCASSFGSPTDTQYFGPGTRLTVL.

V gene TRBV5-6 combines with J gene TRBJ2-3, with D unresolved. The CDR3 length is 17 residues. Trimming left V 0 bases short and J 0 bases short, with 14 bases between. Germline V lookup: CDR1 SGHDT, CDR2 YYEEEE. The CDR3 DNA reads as TGTGCCAGCAGCTTGGCCGCCGCGGCGGCTAGCACAGATACGCAGTATTTT. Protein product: CASSLAAAAASTDTQYF.

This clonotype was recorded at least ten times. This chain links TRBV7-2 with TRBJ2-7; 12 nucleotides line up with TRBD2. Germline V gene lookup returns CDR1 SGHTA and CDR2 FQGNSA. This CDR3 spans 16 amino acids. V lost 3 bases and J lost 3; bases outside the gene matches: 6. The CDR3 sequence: CASSLQSTSGSYEQYF. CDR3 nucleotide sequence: TGTGCCAGCAGCTTGCAATCGACTAGCGGGAGCTACGAGCAGTACTTC.

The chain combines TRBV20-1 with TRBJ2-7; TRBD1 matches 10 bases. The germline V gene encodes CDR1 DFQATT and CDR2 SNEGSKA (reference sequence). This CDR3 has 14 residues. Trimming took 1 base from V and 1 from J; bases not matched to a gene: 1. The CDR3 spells CSARGTGGSYEQYF. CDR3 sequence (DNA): TGCAGTGCTAGAGGGACAGGGGGGTCCTACGAGCAGTACTTC.

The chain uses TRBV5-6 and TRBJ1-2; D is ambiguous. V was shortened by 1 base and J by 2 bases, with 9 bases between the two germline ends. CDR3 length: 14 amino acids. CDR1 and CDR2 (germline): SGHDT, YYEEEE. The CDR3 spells CASSLTTENYGYTF. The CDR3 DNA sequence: TGTGCCAGCAGCTTGACGACGGAGAACTATGGCTACACCTTC.

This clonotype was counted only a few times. The CDR3 DNA follows: TGTGCCAGTAGTACCCAGGTGGAAGAGACCCAGTACTTC. This encodes CASSTQVEETQYF. The rearrangement joins TRBV19 to TRBJ2-5; D uncertain. This CDR3 has 13 amino acids. CDR1 and CDR2 (germline): LNHDA, SQIVND (reference sequence). V was cut by 4 bases and J by 3 bases, with 9 bases left in between.

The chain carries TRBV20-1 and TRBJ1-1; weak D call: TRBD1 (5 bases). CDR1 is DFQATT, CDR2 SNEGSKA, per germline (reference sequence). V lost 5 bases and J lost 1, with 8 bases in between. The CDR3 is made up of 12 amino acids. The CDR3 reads CSARTWNTEAFF. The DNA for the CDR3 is TGCAGTGCTCGGACATGGAACACTGAAGCTTTCTTT.

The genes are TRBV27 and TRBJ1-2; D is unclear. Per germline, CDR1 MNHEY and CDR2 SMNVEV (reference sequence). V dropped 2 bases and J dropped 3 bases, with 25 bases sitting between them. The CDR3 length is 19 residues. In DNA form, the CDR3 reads TGTGCCAGCAGTTTACTCCCGCGGAACGTTTACGGTCCCCACTATGGCTACACCTTC. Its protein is CASSLLPRNVYGPHYGYTF.

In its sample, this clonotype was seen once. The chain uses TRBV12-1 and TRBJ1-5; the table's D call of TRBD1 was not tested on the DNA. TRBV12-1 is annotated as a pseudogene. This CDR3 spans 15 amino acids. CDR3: CASSLAGTGNQPQHF. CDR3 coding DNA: TGTGCCAGCAGCTTAGCCGGGACAGGTAATCAGCCCCAGCATTTT.

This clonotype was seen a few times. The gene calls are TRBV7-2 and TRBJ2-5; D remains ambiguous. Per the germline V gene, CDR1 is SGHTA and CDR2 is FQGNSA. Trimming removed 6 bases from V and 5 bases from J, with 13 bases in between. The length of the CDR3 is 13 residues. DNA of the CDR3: TGTGCCAGCAGTTACCATGGGGTGGAGACCCAGTACTTC. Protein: CASSYHGVETQYF.

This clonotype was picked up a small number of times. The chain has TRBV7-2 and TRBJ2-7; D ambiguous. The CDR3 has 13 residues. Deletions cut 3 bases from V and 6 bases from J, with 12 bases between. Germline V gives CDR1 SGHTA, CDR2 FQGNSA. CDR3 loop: CASSFRAPPEQYF. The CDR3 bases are TGTGCCAGCAGCTTTAGGGCGCCTCCCGAGCAGTACTTC.